The T cell receptor beta chain under discussion was sequenced for a study of regulatory T cells in long-lasting Graves disease. Whole-study findings and limits: Patients with persistent disease showed a bias toward TRBV28, TRBJ1-2 and TRBJ2-5. New patients shared about a thousand public clonotypes, fewer than the 2,500 to 3,000 shared by persistent patients. Persistent Graves' patients possessed reduced TCR diversity relative to recently diagnosed ones.

The time point denotes: persistent/refractory GD, antithyroid drugs over 5 years with positive TRAb. The TCR library was made from RNA that had been extracted from PBMCs in TRIzol. Patients were enrolled at an endocrinology department in Xi'an, China. With iRepertoire HTBI primers and Arm-PCR of CDR3 regions, TCR beta libraries were built. TCRdb re-called the multiplex PCR reads with MiXCR, one entry per CDR3 protein. The repertoire holds roughly 450,000 distinct CDR3 sequences, with under 25% as singletons. This clonotype has more than one count but fewer than ten. The target antigen is unknown. V was cut by 0 bases and J by 5 bases, with 12 bases left in between. Looked up from germline, CDR1 is MNHNS and CDR2 is SASEGT. The CDR3 runs 15 residues.

This specimen consisted of peripheral blood mononuclear cells (PBMCs), obtained when the disease was refractory, from a patient treated with antithyroid drugs. The receptor was derived from a female donor with Graves disease. The chain recombines TRBV6-1 with TRBJ2-3, with D perhaps being TRBD1 or TRBD2 (5 bases each). For the CDR3, the DNA is TGTGCCAGCAGTGAAGCGCTTATTGGGGGAGATACGCAGTATTTT. It yields the protein CASSEALIGGDTQYF.